A selection of T cell receptor beta chains follows, all from one sample in a study of cytomegalovirus exposure and HLA in healthy donors. Here immunoSEQ multiplex PCR was the method, and the copy in TCRdb shows in-frame clones only, minus some. The sample consists of 100,000 to 150,000 clones, about 79% of them appearing once. Source material: PBMCs. The source is a woman between 18 and 29 years old in good health and CMV-seropositive. CDR3s include the opening cysteine and the closing phenylalanine or tryptophan. D genes are given only for firm matches. The size entry is marked missing in some rows and otherwise reads once, few, many or a size class.

clone_size j_call d_call v_call cdr3_aa cdr3_nt
NA TRBJ1-2 NA TRBV25-1 CASSEPGVSEGYTF TGTGCCAGCAGTGAACCGGGGGTTTCTGAGGGCTACACCTTC
NA TRBJ1-5 TRBD1 TRBV30 CAWSVRQGVNQPQHF TGTGCCTGGAGTGTACGACAGGGGGTAAATCAGCCCCAGCATTTT
NA TRBJ1-1 NA TRBV6-5 CASSYSGNPEAFF TGTGCCAGCAGTTATTCAGGGAACCCTGAAGCTTTCTTT
NA TRBJ2-5 NA TRBV11-3 CASSLDLCQSRGETQYF TGTGCCAGCAGCTTAGATCTTTGCCAATCCAGAGGTGAGACCCAGTACTTC
NA TRBJ1-5 TRBD1 TRBV10-3 CAISLDRAKQPQHF TGTGCCATCAGCCTCGACAGGGCTAAACAGCCCCAGCATTTT
NA TRBJ2-5 NA TRBV6-1 CAKSTVSAETQYF TGTGCCAAATCGACAGTCTCAGCGGAGACCCAGTACTTC
NA TRBJ2-2 TRBD1 TRBV7-6 CASSQGVAFPNTGELFF TGTGCCAGCAGCCAGGGGGTGGCGTTCCCAAACACCGGGGAGCTGTTTTTT
few TRBJ1-1 TRBD1 TRBV25-1 CASSESRGDTEAFF TGTGCCAGCAGTGAATCCAGGGGGGACACTGAAGCTTTCTTT
NA TRBJ2-1 TRBD2 TRBV10-3 CAISESGGAYNEQFF TGTGCCATCAGTGAGAGCGGGGGGGCCTACAATGAGCAGTTCTTC
NA TRBJ1-6 TRBD1 TRBV19 CASSIDPGGNSPLHF TGTGCCAGTAGTATAGACCCAGGGGGAAATTCACCCCTCCACTTT
NA TRBJ1-5 NA TRBV7-2 CASSYFGESNQPQHF TGTGCCAGCAGCTACTTTGGGGAGAGCAATCAGCCCCAGCATTTT
NA TRBJ2-7 TRBD2 TRBV7-9 CASSLGGLGPLSQYEQYF TGTGCCAGCAGCTTAGGAGGACTAGGACCCTTATCACAGTACGAGCAGTACTTC
NA TRBJ2-1 NA TRBV2 CASSELAPSSYNEQFF TGTGCCAGCAGTGAATTGGCCCCTAGCTCCTACAATGAGCAGTTCTTC
NA TRBJ2-3 TRBD1 TRBV5-1 CASSHEGALSTDTQYF TGCGCCAGCAGCCACGAGGGGGCCCTCAGCACAGATACGCAGTATTTT
NA TRBJ2-1 NA TRBV7-9 CASSFREGDEQFF TGTGCCAGCAGTTTCAGGGAGGGGGATGAGCAGTTCTTC
NA TRBJ1-1 NA TRBV7-2 CASSSSRGAKVNTEAFF TGTGCCAGCAGCTCAAGCCGGGGGGCGAAGGTGAACACTGAAGCTTTCTTT
NA TRBJ1-1 TRBD1 TRBV7-9 CASRTPGGPKNTEAFF TGTGCCAGCAGGACTCCAGGGGGACCTAAGAACACTGAAGCTTTCTTT
few TRBJ2-5 NA TRBV5-4 CAIGGPGRETQYF TGTGCCATCGGGGGGCCAGGGCGGGAGACCCAGTACTTC